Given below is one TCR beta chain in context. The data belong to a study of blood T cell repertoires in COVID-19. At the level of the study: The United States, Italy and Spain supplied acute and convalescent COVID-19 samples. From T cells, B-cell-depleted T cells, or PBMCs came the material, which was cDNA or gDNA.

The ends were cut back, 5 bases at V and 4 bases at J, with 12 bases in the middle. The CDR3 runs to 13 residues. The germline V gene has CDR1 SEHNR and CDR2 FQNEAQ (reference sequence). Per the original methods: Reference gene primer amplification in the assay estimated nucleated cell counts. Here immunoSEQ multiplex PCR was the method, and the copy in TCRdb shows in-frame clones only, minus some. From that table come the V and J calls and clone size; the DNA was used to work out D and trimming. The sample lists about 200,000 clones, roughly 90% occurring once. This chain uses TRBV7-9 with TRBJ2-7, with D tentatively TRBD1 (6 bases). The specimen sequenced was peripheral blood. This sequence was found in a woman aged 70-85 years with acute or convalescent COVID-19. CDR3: CASSLGTFYEQYF. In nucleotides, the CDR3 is TGTGCCAGCAGCCTCGGGACATTTTACGAGCAGTACTTC.